Listed below are T cell receptor beta chains from one sample, sequenced in a study of cytomegalovirus exposure and HLA in healthy donors. Produced via immunoSEQ multiplex PCR; TCRdb's table is partial and in-frame only. This repertoire comprises some 84,000 clones; its ten largest clones make up less than 0.65%. Material: PBMCs. These receptor sequences come from a man aged 50 to 59 in good health and CMV-seronegative. CDR3s include the opening cysteine and the closing phenylalanine or tryptophan. A D gene is named only where the DNA matches it firmly.

j_call | v_call | d_call | cdr3_aa | cdr3_nt
TRBJ1-5 | TRBV7-9 | NA | CASSSGGQPQHF | TGTGCCAGCAGCTCCGGAGGACAGCCCCAGCATTTT
TRBJ1-2 | TRBV6-5 | TRBD1 | CASSYFRTGVNGYTF | TGTGCCAGCAGTTACTTCCGGACAGGGGTCAATGGCTACACCTTC
TRBJ2-1 | TRBV12-5 | NA | CASALRETNEQFF | TGTGCTAGTGCACTCCGGGAAACCAATGAGCAGTTCTTC
TRBJ2-2 | TRBV4-2 | NA | CASSRGRMNTGELFF | TGTGCCAGCAGCCGGGGCAGGATGAACACCGGGGAGCTGTTTTTT
TRBJ2-3 | TRBV9 | TRBD1 | CASSPGQASTDTQYF | TGTGCCAGCAGCCCCGGACAGGCTAGCACAGATACGCAGTATTTT
TRBJ2-7 | TRBV6-5 | TRBD1 | CASSSDRPYEQYF | TGTGCCAGCAGTTCGGACAGGCCCTACGAGCAGTACTTC
TRBJ1-2 | TRBV5-1 | NA | CASSLAVTYGYTF | TGCGCCAGCAGCTTGGCGGTCACGTATGGCTACACCTTC
TRBJ2-3 | TRBV7-2 | TRBD2 | CASSPRLAADTQYF | TGTGCCAGCAGCCCAAGACTAGCGGCAGATACGCAGTATTTT
TRBJ1-1 | TRBV6-6 | NA | CASNLSVRLNTEAFF | TGTGCCAGCAATTTATCTGTCCGGTTAAACACTGAAGCTTTCTTT
TRBJ2-1 | TRBV25-1 | TRBD2 | CASSAGTSGGDEQFF | TGTGCCAGCAGTGCTGGGACTAGCGGGGGAGATGAGCAGTTCTTC
TRBJ1-4 | TRBV14 | TRBD1 | CASSRGDRDFEKLFF | TGTGCCAGCAGCCGAGGGGACAGGGATTTTGAAAAACTGTTTTTT
TRBJ1-3 | TRBV5-1 | TRBD1 | CASSPGQANTIYF | TGCGCCAGTTCACCGGGACAGGCGAACACCATATATTTT
TRBJ1-1 | TRBV30 | TRBD1 | CAWSDRGYTEAFF | TGTGCCTGGAGCGACAGGGGGTACACTGAAGCTTTCTTT
TRBJ2-1 | TRBV5-1 | TRBD2 | CASSWTSGGADEQFF | TGCGCCAGCAGCTGGACTAGCGGGGGGGCCGATGAGCAGTTCTTC
TRBJ2-7 | TRBV7-6 | NA | CASSLGTPHEQYF | TGTGCCAGCAGCTTAGGGACACCCCACGAGCAGTACTTC
TRBJ1-2 | TRBV6-1 | TRBD1 | CASSELAAGGGYGYTF | TGTGCCAGCAGTGAATTGGCAGCAGGGGGAGGCTATGGTTACACCTTC
TRBJ1-2 | TRBV7-9 | TRBD1 | CASTPSIDRDDYGYTF | TGTGCCAGCACCCCATCGATCGACAGGGATGACTATGGCTACACCTTC
TRBJ1-5 | TRBV19 | TRBD1 | CASIGQGPQPQHF | TGTGCCAGTATTGGACAGGGCCCTCAGCCCCAGCATTTT
TRBJ1-2 | TRBV25-1 | TRBD1 | CASSGQGASYGYTF | TGTGCCAGCTCGGGACAGGGGGCGAGCTATGGCTACACCTTC
TRBJ2-5 | TRBV11-3 | TRBD1 | CASSLMGQGGETQYF | TGTGCCAGCAGCTTAATGGGACAGGGAGGGGAGACCCAGTACTTC
TRBJ2-1 | TRBV5-8 | TRBD2 | CASSLPLSSGGVKHNEQFF | TGTGCCAGCAGCTTGCCCCTTTCGAGCGGGGGGGTCAAGCACAATGAGCAGTTCTTC
TRBJ2-2 | TRBV5-6 | NA | CASSMGPAFTGELFF | TGTGCCAGTAGTATGGGGCCGGCTTTCACCGGGGAGCTGTTTTTT
TRBJ2-7 | TRBV11-3 | TRBD2 | CASSLGTSPTYEQYF | TGTGCCAGCAGCTTGGGGACTAGCCCTACCTACGAGCAGTACTTC